This TCR beta chain was recorded in a study of cytomegalovirus exposure and HLA in healthy donors. Study conclusions and caveats: In vitro experiments confirmed that three CMV-associated chains were specific for CMV antigens. It emerged from a later analysis that several of the most significant clusters appeared to be linked to common viral pathogens.

Worth noting for this clone: Its target is not known.

Per the germline V gene, CDR1 is LGHNA and CDR2 is YSLEER. The V end was cut by 1 base, the J end by 6 bases, with 7 bases between. The CDR3 consists of 13 residues. A multiplex PCR was run with 60 Vbeta primers and 13 Jbeta primers. Only in-frame clones appear in the TCRdb table, and some are missing; sequencing was by immunoSEQ multiplex PCR. The data show 130,000 or so clones, roughly 8.3% seen once. The receptor's source is a man in his forties or fifties in good health and CMV-seronegative. The sequencing sample was made of PBMCs. The genes are TRBV4-3 and TRBJ1-5, with no clear D. The CDR3 nucleotides are TGCGCCAGCAGCCAAGGGGGAGGTCAGCCCCAGCATTTT. It specifies CASSQGGGQPQHF.